A single sample is the source of the 27 T cell receptor beta chains below, sequenced in a study of CD8 T cells in Susac syndrome. RNA, at roughly 0.5 to 1 ug, was reverse transcribed with random hexamers. TCRdb itself ran the immunoSEQ multiplex PCR reads through MiXCR, one entry per CDR3 protein. The sample carries fewer than 200,000 distinct CDR3 sequences, about 95% recorded once. What was sequenced was CD8+ T cells from PBMCs. Receptor source: a human donor with multiple sclerosis.

The chain has TRBV28 and TRBJ2-5, with 7 positions matching TRBD2. Trimming at V came to 2 bases and at J to 5 bases, leaving 5 bases not matched to a gene. This CDR3 is 14 amino acids long. Germline V gene sequence: CDR1 MDHEN, CDR2 SYDVKM. CDR3 amino acids: CASSLGREFETQYF. DNA of the CDR3: TGTGCCAGCAGTTTAGGGCGGGAGTTTGAGACCCAGTACTTC.

The V call is TRBV21-1, the J call TRBJ2-1; the table's TRBD1 call for D was not verified on the DNA. TRBV21-1 is termed a pseudogene. The CDR3 length is 16 residues. In DNA, the CDR3 is TGTGCCAGCAGTTTGAAGGGGTTTCCGACCTACAATGAGCAGTTCTTC. This encodes CASSLKGFPTYNEQFF.

This clonotype appeared once. The V gene is TRBV7-6, the J gene TRBJ2-1; 12 bases match TRBD2. The CDR3 spans 17 residues. V dropped 4 bases and J dropped 6; count of bases not matched to a gene: 10. Germline CDR1 and CDR2: SGHVS and FNYEAQ. In DNA form, the CDR3 reads TGTGCCAGCAGCTCGAGACTAGCGGGAGTTCAAGGCAATGAGCAGTTCTTC. Amino acids: CASSSRLAGVQGNEQFF.

This clonotype occurred once. The gene calls are TRBV28 and TRBJ2-7; D uncertain. Germline V lookup: CDR1 MDHEN, CDR2 SYDVKM. The ends were cut back, 6 bases at V and 4 bases at J, with 16 bases in the middle. The CDR3 loop spans 14 amino acids. DNA for the CDR3: TGTGCCAGCAGCCCCGTAGGTCAGTCATACGAGCAGTACTTC. This codes for CASSPVGQSYEQYF.

In this sample, this clonotype turned up once. The chain couples TRBV7-9 to TRBJ2-5; the D is unclear. The CDR3 consists of 16 residues. Deletions cut 5 bases from V and 3 bases from J, with 19 bases between. Germline CDR1 is SEHNR and CDR2 is FQNEAQ (reference sequence). The CDR3 DNA is TGTGCCAGCAGCCCCGGGTCAGGTGGACCCAAAGAGACCCAGTACTTC. Encoded protein: CASSPGSGGPKETQYF.

This rearrangement joins TRBV9 to TRBJ1-5; D unclear. Germline V CDR1 and CDR2: SGDLS, YYNGEE. The length of the CDR3 is 13 residues. V was cut by 1 base and J by 5 bases, with 7 bases left in between. CDR3 region: CASSVSDDQPQHF. The CDR3 nucleotides are TGTGCCAGCAGCGTATCGGATGATCAGCCCCAGCATTTT.

V is TRBV9 and J is TRBJ2-3; the D is unclear. Trimming took off 3 bases at V and 4 bases at J, with 9 bases between the two ends. Germline V CDR1 and CDR2: SGDLS, YYNGEE. This CDR3 region has 13 residues. This CDR3 reads CASSAPLADTQYF. CDR3 bases: TGTGCCAGCAGCGCCCCCCTAGCAGATACGCAGTATTTT.

This CDR3 is CATSRVTSTDTQYF. The CDR3 nucleotides read TGTGCCACCAGCAGAGTGACTAGCACAGATACGCAGTATTTT. The chain uses TRBV15 and TRBJ2-3; no definite D call. Germline V gene sequence: CDR1 LNHNV, CDR2 YYDKDF (reference sequence). Trimming cost V 1 base and J 0 bases, with 5 bases left between them. This CDR3 spans 14 amino acids.

The chain is built from TRBV5-6 and TRBJ2-2; no reliable D call. Germline values: CDR1 SGHDT, CDR2 YYEEEE. This CDR3 contains 13 residues. Trimming stripped 0 bases from V and 6 bases from J, with 6 bases between. The CDR3 nucleotides read TGTGCCAGCAGCTTGGGGACGGCCGGGGAGCTGTTTTTT. Residues: CASSLGTAGELFF.

The V and J genes are TRBV27 and TRBJ2-5, with D possibly TRBD1 on 5 matching bases. CDR1 MNHEY and CDR2 SMNVEV come from the germline V gene (reference sequence). The CDR3 runs to 14 residues. With 2 bases removed from V and 5 bases from J, the gap between germline ends came to 12 bases. For the CDR3, the DNA is TGTGCCAGCAGTTTAGGGGCAGGGTTGGAGACCCAGTACTTC. It specifies CASSLGAGLETQYF.

This sequence joins TRBV3-1 and TRBJ1-1, with D tentatively TRBD1 (5 bases). CDR1 is LGHDT, CDR2 YNNKEL, per germline (reference sequence). This CDR3 has 15 residues. V was cut by 4 bases and J by 5 bases, with 17 bases left in between. CDR3 nucleotide sequence: TGTGCCAGCAGCCCGGGGGTGGGCCGGTGGACTGAAGCTTTCTTT. Its translation: CASSPGVGRWTEAFF.

The chain recombines TRBV2 with TRBJ1-1; D gene unclear. Germline V gene lookup returns CDR1 SNHLY and CDR2 FYNNEI. The V end was cut by 6 bases, the J end by 0 bases, with 20 bases between. The CDR3 spans 17 residues. In nucleotides, the CDR3 is TGTGCCAGCAGCGAGAGGACTCTAGGAGTAATGAACACTGAAGCTTTCTTT. Residues: CASSERTLGVMNTEAFF.

The chain links TRBV9 to TRBJ2-2, with 10 bases lining up with TRBD2. Losses at the gene ends were 3 bases for V and 4 bases for J; bases not matched to a gene: 12. The CDR3 contains 18 residues. CDR1 and CDR2 from the germline V gene are SGDLS and YYNGEE. CDR3 coding DNA: TGTGCCAGCAGCGCGGGACTAGCGCTACCTACGGGCACCGGGGAGCTGTTTTTT. This gives the protein CASSAGLALPTGTGELFF.

This clonotype came up once. V and J are TRBV27 and TRBJ2-1; 8 bases agree with TRBD1. This CDR3 contains 17 residues. Germline V lookup: CDR1 MNHEY, CDR2 SMNVEV (reference sequence). V lost 4 bases, J lost 3 bases, and 11 bases stayed unmatched. This chain's CDR3 is CASSSLRTGSLYNEQFF. The CDR3 region has the DNA TGTGCCAGCAGTTCCCTACGGACAGGGAGTCTCTACAATGAGCAGTTCTTC.

The V call is TRBV6-5, the J call TRBJ1-4, with 7 bases matching TRBD1. V was pared by 2 bases and J by 5 bases, with 11 bases of the junction left unmatched. The CDR3 runs 17 residues. Germline V gene sequence: CDR1 MNHEY, CDR2 SVGAGI. In DNA, the CDR3 is TGTGCCAGCAGTTACACAGAGCTGGGACAGCGGAATGAAAAACTGTTTTTT. As protein: CASSYTELGQRNEKLFF.

The rearrangement joins TRBV14 to TRBJ2-7; 8 bases are a match to TRBD2. Germline CDR1 is SGHDN and CDR2 is FVKESK. J lost 2 bases, V lost 0 bases, and 6 bases had no gene match. This CDR3 contains 16 residues. CDR3 in DNA: TGTGCCAGCAGCCAAGATCCTAGTAGCGGGACCTACGAGCAGTACTTC. Protein sequence: CASSQDPSSGTYEQYF.

CDR3 in DNA: TGTGCCAGCAGGTCCGGGACAGCCACCTACAATGAGCAGTTCTTC. It encodes CASRSGTATYNEQFF. This chain uses TRBV11-2 with TRBJ2-1; 7 nucleotides agree with TRBD1. Unmatched junction bases numbered 7, after V lost 6 bases and J lost 2 bases. CDR1 is SGHAT, CDR2 FQNNGV, per germline. CDR3 size: 15 residues.

The chain is built from TRBV6-5 and TRBJ2-7, with D possibly being TRBD1 or TRBD2 (5 bases each). V lost 7 bases, J lost 7 bases, and 14 bases lay in between. CDR1 and CDR2 (germline): MNHEY, SVGAGI. CDR3 size: 12 residues. The CDR3 DNA reads as TGTGCCAGCACCACCGGGGCCGGGGAGCAGTACTTC. It encodes CASTTGAGEQYF.

This chain links TRBV6-5 with TRBJ2-3; 7 bases are a match to TRBD2. After removal of 10 bases from V and 1 base from J, the junction contained 5 bases not matched to a gene. This CDR3 spans 13 amino acids. Germline V gives CDR1 MNHEY, CDR2 SVGAGI. The CDR3 bases are TGTGCCACATTGGGGGGGGGCACAGATACGCAGTATTTT. Translating gives CATLGGGTDTQYF.

The chain recombines TRBV6-5 with TRBJ1-1, with D unresolved. The V end was cut by 6 bases, the J end by 1 base, with 12 bases between. CDR1 and CDR2 (germline): MNHEY, SVGAGI. The CDR3 is 14 amino acids. The CDR3 sequence: CASSSQLSNTEAFF. DNA for the CDR3: TGTGCCAGCAGCTCACAGCTCTCGAACACTGAAGCTTTCTTT.

The rearrangement links TRBV5-4 to TRBJ2-3; no firm D call. The CDR3 contains 13 residues. V dropped 0 bases and J dropped 2 bases, with 4 bases sitting between them. Germline loops: CDR1 SGHNT, CDR2 YYREEE (reference sequence). DNA of the CDR3: TGTGCCAGCAGCTTGGAGCCCACAGATACGCAGTATTTT. Translating it yields CASSLEPTDTQYF.

J is TRBJ1-1 and V is TRBV29-1, with unresolved D. The germline V and J ends were trimmed by 3 bases and 7 bases, with 12 bases remaining between them. The CDR3 has 12 residues. Germline CDR1 and CDR2: SQVTM and ANQGSEA. For the CDR3, the DNA is TGCAGCGTTGATTCGGGTTTCTTTGAAGCTTTCTTT. It translates to CSVDSGFFEAFF. The full variable domain, rest sourced from reference TRBV29-1 and TRBJ1-1, is SAVISQKPSRDICQRGTSLTIQCQVDSQVTMMFWYRQQPGQSLTLIATANQGSEATYESGFVIDKFPISRPNLTFSTLTVSNMSPEDSSIYLCSVDSGFFEAFFGQGTRLTVV.

This clonotype has more than one count but fewer than ten. This rearrangement joins TRBV4-1 to TRBJ2-7, with a weak D call TRBD1 (5 bases). The germline V gene has CDR1 MGHRA and CDR2 YSYEKL. Trimming took 0 bases from V and 1 from J, leaving 10 bases between them. This CDR3 comprises 15 residues. The CDR3 nucleotides are TGCGCCAGCAGCCAAGAGGGGCAGGAATCCTACGAGCAGTACTTC. Translation gives CASSQEGQESYEQYF.

J is TRBJ1-2 and V is TRBV29-1, with TRBD1 matching over 9 bases. Per germline, CDR1 SQVTM and CDR2 ANQGSEA. CDR3 size: 13 residues. V gave up 0 bases and J gave up 9 bases; unmatched junction bases: 5. The CDR3 loop reads CSVEEQGAWSYTF. The CDR3 bases are TGCAGCGTTGAAGAACAGGGGGCGTGGAGCTACACCTTC.

The V call is TRBV2, the J call TRBJ1-5; D may be TRBD1 (6 bases). The CDR3 runs to 17 residues. V was trimmed by 0 bases and J by 2 bases, leaving 14 bases between them. CDR1 is SNHLY, CDR2 FYNNEI, per germline. This CDR3 reads CASSEALRGLGNQPQHF. CDR3 coding DNA: TGTGCCAGCAGTGAAGCGCTTCGGGGGCTCGGCAATCAGCCCCAGCATTTT. The variable domain in full, completed from reference TRBV2 and TRBJ1-5, reads EPEVTQTPSHQVTQMGQEVILRCVPISNHLYFYWYRQILGQKVEFLVSFYNNEISEKSEIFDDQFSVERPDGSNFTLKIRSTKLEDSAMYFCASSEALRGLGNQPQHFGDGTRLSIL.

The rearrangement uses TRBV2 and TRBJ2-5; weak D call: TRBD2 (6 bases). The CDR3 contains 13 residues. Per germline, CDR1 SNHLY and CDR2 FYNNEI. The V and J ends lost 6 bases and 5 bases respectively, with 13 bases between them. For the CDR3, the DNA is TGTGCCAGCAGGGACCTGACTAGGGAGACCCAGTACTTC. Translation gives CASRDLTRETQYF.

This rearrangement joins TRBV3-1 to TRBJ1-4; a weak D match, TRBD1 (5 bases). Germline CDR1 LGHDT, CDR2 YNNKEL (reference sequence). There are 14 residues in the CDR3. V lost 5 bases and J lost 7, with 14 bases in between. CDR3 loop: CASSAKAGGEKLFF. The CDR3 nucleotides read TGTGCCAGCAGCGCTAAGGCGGGGGGTGAAAAACTGTTTTTT.